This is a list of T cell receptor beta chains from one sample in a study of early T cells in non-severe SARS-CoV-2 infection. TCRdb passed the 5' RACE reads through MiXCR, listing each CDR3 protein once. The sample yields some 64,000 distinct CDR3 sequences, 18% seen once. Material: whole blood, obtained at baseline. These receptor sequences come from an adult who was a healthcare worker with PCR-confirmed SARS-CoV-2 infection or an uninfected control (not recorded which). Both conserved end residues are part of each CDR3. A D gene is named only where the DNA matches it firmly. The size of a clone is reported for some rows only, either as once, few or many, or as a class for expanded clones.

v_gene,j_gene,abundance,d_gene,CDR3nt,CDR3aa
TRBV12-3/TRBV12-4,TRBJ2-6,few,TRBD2,TGTGCCAGCAGTTTAGTAGCGGGAGGGTACGCTGGGGCCAACGTCCTGACTTTC,CASSLVAGGYAGANVLTF
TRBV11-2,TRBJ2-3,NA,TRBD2,TGTGCCAGCAGCTTAGATTACGCTAGCGGGAACACAGATACGCAGTATTTT,CASSLDYASGNTDTQYF
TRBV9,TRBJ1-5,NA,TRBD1,TGTGCCAGCAGCGGCGGGACAGGGGGCCTACCCCAGCATTTT,CASSGGTGGLPQHF
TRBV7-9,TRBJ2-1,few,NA,TGTGCCAGCAGCCAGCCGGGGAGCAATGAGCAGTTCTTC,CASSQPGSNEQFF
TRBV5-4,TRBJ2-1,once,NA,TGTGCCAGCAGCTTGAGGGCAGTCAGGAACAATGAGCAGTTCTTC,CASSLRAVRNNEQFF
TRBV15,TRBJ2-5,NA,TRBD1,TGTGTCACCAGCAGAGGGGGACAGCAGAAGACCCAGTACTTC,CVTSRGGQQKTQYF
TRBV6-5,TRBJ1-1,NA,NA,TGTGCCAGCAGTTACAGTTTCGGACAGATGAACACTGAAGCTTTCTTT,CASSYSFGQMNTEAFF
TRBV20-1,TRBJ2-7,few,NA,TGCAGTGCTAGAGATCTCCGAGGCGCCTACGAGCAGTACTTC,CSARDLRGAYEQYF
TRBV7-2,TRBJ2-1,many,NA,TGTGCCAGCAGCCCCACCAGGCTTGGTAGTGAGCAGTTCTTC,CASSPTRLGSEQFF
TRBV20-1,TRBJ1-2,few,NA,TGCAGTGCTGCCCCTCCTACAGCAATCTATGGCTACACCTTC,CSAAPPTAIYGYTF
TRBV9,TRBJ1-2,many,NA,TGTGCCAGCAGCGTAGCTGGGGGGCTTAACTATGGCTACACCTTC,CASSVAGGLNYGYTF
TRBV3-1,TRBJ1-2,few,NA,TGTGCCAGCAGCCATCGCAGGGGCAACTATGGCTACACCTTC,CASSHRRGNYGYTF
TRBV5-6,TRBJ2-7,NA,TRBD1,TGTGCCAGCAGCTTGGCCTTCCGGGACAGGGGGTCCGAGCAGTACTTC,CASSLAFRDRGSEQYF
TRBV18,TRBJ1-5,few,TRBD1,TGTGCCAGCTCACCAACAGGGGAGAGCAATCAGCCCCAGCATTTT,CASSPTGESNQPQHF
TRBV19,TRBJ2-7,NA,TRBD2,TGTGCCAGTAGCAGCGGGAGGGCACAGGAGCAGTACTTC,CASSSGRAQEQYF
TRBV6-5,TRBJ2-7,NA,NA,TGTGCCAGCAGTTACGGAGCAACCTACGAGCAGTACTTC,CASSYGATYEQYF
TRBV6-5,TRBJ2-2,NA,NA,TGTGCCGGCGGGCGCGCCGGGGAGCTGTTTTTT,CAGGRAGELFF
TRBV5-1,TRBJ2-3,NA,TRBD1,TGCGCCAGCTACTCCGGCCCTTACAGGGGGCAAAGCACAGATACGCAGTATTTT,CASYSGPYRGQSTDTQYF
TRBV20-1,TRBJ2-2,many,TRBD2,TGCAGTGCTAGAGGGGCCAGCGGGAGGGCCACCGGGGAGCTGTTTTTT,CSARGASGRATGELFF
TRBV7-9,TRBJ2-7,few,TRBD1,TGTGCCAGCAGCTCCCCCGGGACAGGGTACGCCTACGAGCAGTACTTC,CASSSPGTGYAYEQYF
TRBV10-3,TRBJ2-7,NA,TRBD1,TGTGCCATCAGTGAGCCCCGGGACAGGGGGTCCTACGAGCAGTACTTC,CAISEPRDRGSYEQYF
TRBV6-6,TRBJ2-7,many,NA,TGTGCCAGCAGTTACGTAGTCAACTCAAGGGACTACGAGCAGTACTTC,CASSYVVNSRDYEQYF
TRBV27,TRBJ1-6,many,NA,TGTGCCAGCAGTTTCCGGACAGCAAGCTCCTATAATTCACCCCTCCACTTT,CASSFRTASSYNSPLHF
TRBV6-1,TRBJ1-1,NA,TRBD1,TGTGCCAGCAGGGGCGGACCGGGACAGGGGATCGGGAGCACTGAAGCTTTCTTT,CASRGGPGQGIGSTEAFF
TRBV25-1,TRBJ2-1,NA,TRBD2,TGTGCCAGCAGTCCGCCGGGACTAGCGGGACTCAGTCTCTTC,CASSPPGLAGLSLF
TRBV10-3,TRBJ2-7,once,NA,TGTGCCAGCTTAGCGGAAAGCTCCTACGAGCAGTACTTC,CASLAESSYEQYF
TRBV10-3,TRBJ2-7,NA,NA,TGTGCCATCAGTCGGGAATCCTACGAGCAGTACTTC,CAISRESYEQYF
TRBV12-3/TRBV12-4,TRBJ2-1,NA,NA,TGTGCCAGCAGTTTCACCGGGACTCGAGACAATGAGCAGTTCTTC,CASSFTGTRDNEQFF
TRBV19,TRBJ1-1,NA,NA,TGTGCCAGTAGGTCTGTGGGGGGCACTGAAGCTTTCTTT,CASRSVGGTEAFF
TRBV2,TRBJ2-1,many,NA,TGTGCCAGCGGGCCAGAAAACAATGAGCAGTTCTTC,CASGPENNEQFF
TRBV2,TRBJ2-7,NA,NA,TGTGCCAGCACGGACAATAGCTACGAGCAGTACTTC,CASTDNSYEQYF
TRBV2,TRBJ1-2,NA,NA,TGTGCCAGCAGTGAAAATCGACAGAACTATGGCTACACCTTC,CASSENRQNYGYTF
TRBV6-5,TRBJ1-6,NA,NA,TGTGCCAGCAGTTACCGAGGACGGGTATCACCCCTCCACTTT,CASSYRGRVSPLHF
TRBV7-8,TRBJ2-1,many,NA,TGTGCCAGCAGCTTATCTATCATAGCGAAGAACAATGAGCAGTTCTTC,CASSLSIIAKNNEQFF
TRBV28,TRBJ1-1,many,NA,TGTGCCAGCAGTTTCGCGGGGGTTAGCACTGAAGCTTTCTTT,CASSFAGVSTEAFF
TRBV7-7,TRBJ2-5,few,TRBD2,TGTGCCAGCAGCCCGAGCCCGGGACTAGGGATTTGGACCCAGTACTTC,CASSPSPGLGIWTQYF
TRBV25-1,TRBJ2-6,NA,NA,TGTGCCAGCAGTGAAGACTCTGGGGCCAACGTCCTGACTTTC,CASSEDSGANVLTF
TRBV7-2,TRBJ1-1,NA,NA,TGTGCCAGCAGCCGACAGATCAACACTGAAGCTTTCTTT,CASSRQINTEAFF